The present entry profiles one T cell receptor (beta chain) with its context. These data originate in a study of T cell changes during pregnancy in multiple sclerosis. The CDR3 contains 13 residues. The germline V gene has CDR1 SNHLY and CDR2 FYNNEI. V lost 6 bases, J lost 2 bases, and 10 bases lay in between. The method was immunoSEQ multiplex PCR; TCRdb's version includes in-frame clones alone and lacks a portion of them. Of tens of thousands of clones in the sample, 90% to 95% are singletons; the top ten hold approximately 1.4%. Sample: peripheral blood, taken before pregnancy. The sequence derives from a female donor with multiple sclerosis, enrolled in a pregnancy study. This sequence joins TRBV2 and TRBJ1-2; maybe TRBD1 (6 bases). The DNA of the CDR3 is TGTGCCAGCAGGCAGGACAGCAACTATGGCTACACCTTC. Its protein product is CASRQDSNYGYTF.